These T cell receptor beta chains were read from a single sample in a study of blood T cell repertoires in COVID-19. Data came from immunoSEQ multiplex PCR; TCRdb stores just in-frame clones and leaves some out. The sample holds around 370,000 clones; 90% are singletons and the top ten take approximately 6.2%. Sequenced: peripheral blood. The receptors were gathered from a man younger than 35 with active or convalescent COVID-19. CDR3s include the opening cysteine and the closing phenylalanine or tryptophan. Fields, in order: D gene, V gene, CDR3 protein. The D gene is left open where the match is weak.

-	TRBV9	CASSSGQTNEKLFF
-	TRBV6-6	CASSPGTDTQYF
-	TRBV7-9	CASSGGWGETNSPLHF
-	TRBV6-5	CASSYGGHQREQYF
-	TRBV6-2/TRBV6-3	CASSYDSQGTDTQYF
TRBD1	TRBV6-6	CASSYSTGQGNYGYTF
-	TRBV11-2	CASSRGDYYEQYF
TRBD2	TRBV19	CASSSPRGASGYEQYF
-	TRBV5-6	CASSWDTGYTF
-	TRBV29-1	CSVVRSDSKNIQYF
TRBD2	TRBV30	CAWSVPEREYNEQFF
-	TRBV4-2	CASSQEGQGKNQPQHF
-	TRBV28	CASSFSLRIQETQYF
-	TRBV7-2	CASSLRWGLSGYTF
-	TRBV6-2/TRBV6-3	CASSYSGRANQPQHF
-	TRBV12-3/TRBV12-4	CASGIGAAPEAFF
TRBD1	TRBV15	CATSREWTGADYTF
TRBD1	TRBV19	CASHTGQSSYNEQFF
-	TRBV19	CASSTGGPPPYEQYF
-	TRBV5-6	CASSLGSSWPSGNTIYF
TRBD1	TRBV28	CASSLQGAGANVLTF
-	TRBV12-3/TRBV12-4	CASSSVSYEQYF
TRBD1	TRBV4-1	CASSNRQGGYNEQFF
TRBD2	TRBV6-5	CASSNSGAYEQYF
-	TRBV7-3	CASSLRIRGEAFF
-	TRBV4-1	CASSQHLSRRDGYTF
TRBD1	TRBV5-1	CASSLMGQGISGNTEAFF
TRBD1	TRBV5-1	CASSSSQGARYGYTF
-	TRBV9	CASNVEGRTSTDTQYF
TRBD1	TRBV27	CASTPDRGSYEQYF
TRBD1	TRBV6-5	CASRQTGGPAGYTF
-	TRBV6-6	CASSYARASTDTQYF
TRBD1	TRBV28	CASSRRDSIYGYTF
TRBD1	TRBV3-1/TRBV3-2	CASSQEIDRGNSPLHF
-	TRBV7-2	CASSLQVRSDSPLHF
TRBD2	TRBV9	CASSPPGLADYNEQFF
-	TRBV2	CASSDSGAGYGYTF
-	TRBV2	CASSEMSGENYGYTF
TRBD2	TRBV20-1	CSAVAGGLIF
-	TRBV4-1	CASSQGAFNQPQHF
-	TRBV7-6	CASSPREPGTDTQYF
TRBD2	TRBV7-7	CASSLASGRAGGGELFF
TRBD2	TRBV4-3	CASSPDAGAYYNEQFF
-	TRBV7-2	CASSPPGGTGNQPQHF